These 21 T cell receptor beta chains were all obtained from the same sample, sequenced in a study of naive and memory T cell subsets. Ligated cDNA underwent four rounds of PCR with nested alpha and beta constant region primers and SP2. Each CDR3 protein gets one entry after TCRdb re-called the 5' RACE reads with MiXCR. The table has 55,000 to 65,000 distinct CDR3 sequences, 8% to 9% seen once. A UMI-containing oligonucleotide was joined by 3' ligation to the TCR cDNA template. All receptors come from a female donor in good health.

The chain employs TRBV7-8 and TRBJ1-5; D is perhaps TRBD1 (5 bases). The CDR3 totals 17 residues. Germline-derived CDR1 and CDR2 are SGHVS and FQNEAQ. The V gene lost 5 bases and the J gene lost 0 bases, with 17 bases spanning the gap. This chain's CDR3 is CASSPRQFGYSNQPQHF. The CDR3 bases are TGTGCCAGCAGCCCCCGACAGTTCGGGTATAGCAATCAGCCCCAGCATTTT.

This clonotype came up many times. CDR3: CASSLFGVEQFF. The CDR3 nucleotides are TGTGCCAGCAGTTTATTCGGGGTTGAGCAGTTCTTC. The chain combines TRBV27 with TRBJ2-1, with D possibly TRBD2 on 5 matching bases. The CDR3 covers 12 residues. The V gene's germline CDR1 is MNHEY and CDR2 SMNVEV (reference sequence). V lost 1 base and J lost 9, with 7 bases in between.

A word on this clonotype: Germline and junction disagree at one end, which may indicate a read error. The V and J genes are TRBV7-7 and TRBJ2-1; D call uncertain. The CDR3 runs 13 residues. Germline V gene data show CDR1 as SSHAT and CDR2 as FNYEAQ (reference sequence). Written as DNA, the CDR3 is TGTGCTAGCAGCTTAGAAGGTGCCAATGAGCAGTTCTTC. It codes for CASSLEGANEQFF.

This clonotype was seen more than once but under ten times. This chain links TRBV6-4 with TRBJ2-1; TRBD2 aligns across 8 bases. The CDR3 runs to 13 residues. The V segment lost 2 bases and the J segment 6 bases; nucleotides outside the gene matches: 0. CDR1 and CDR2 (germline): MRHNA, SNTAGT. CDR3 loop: CASSDGTSNEQFF. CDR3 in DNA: TGTGCCAGCAGTGACGGGACTAGCAATGAGCAGTTCTTC.

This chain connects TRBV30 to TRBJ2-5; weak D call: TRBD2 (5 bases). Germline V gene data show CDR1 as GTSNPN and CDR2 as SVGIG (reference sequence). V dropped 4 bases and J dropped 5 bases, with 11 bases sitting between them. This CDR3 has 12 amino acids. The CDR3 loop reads CAWNLPGETQYF. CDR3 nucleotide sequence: TGTGCCTGGAATCTCCCGGGGGAGACCCAGTACTTC.

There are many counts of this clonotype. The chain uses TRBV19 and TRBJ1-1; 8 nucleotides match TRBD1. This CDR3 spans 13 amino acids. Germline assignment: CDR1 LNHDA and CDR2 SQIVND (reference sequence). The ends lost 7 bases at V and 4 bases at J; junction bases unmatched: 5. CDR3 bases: TGTGCCAGTACCCGACAGGGGTTCACTGAAGCTTTCTTT. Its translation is CASTRQGFTEAFF. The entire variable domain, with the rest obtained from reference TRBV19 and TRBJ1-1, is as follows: DGGITQSPKYLFRKEGQNVTLSCEQNLNHDAMYWYRQDPGQGLRLIYYSQIVNDFQKGDIAEGYSVSREKKESFPLTVTSAQKNPTAFYLCASTRQGFTEAFFGQGTRLTVV.

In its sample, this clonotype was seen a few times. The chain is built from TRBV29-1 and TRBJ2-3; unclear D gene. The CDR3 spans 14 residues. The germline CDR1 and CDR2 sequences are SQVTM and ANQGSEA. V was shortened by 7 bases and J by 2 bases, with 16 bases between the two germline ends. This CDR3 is CSAKLRTSTDTQYF. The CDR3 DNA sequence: TGCAGCGCGAAATTGCGGACCTCCACAGATACGCAGTATTTT.

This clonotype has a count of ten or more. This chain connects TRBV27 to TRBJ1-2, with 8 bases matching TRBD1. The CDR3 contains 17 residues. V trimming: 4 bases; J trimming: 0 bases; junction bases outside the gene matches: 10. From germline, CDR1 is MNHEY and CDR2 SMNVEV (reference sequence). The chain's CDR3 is CASSSAGTGDSNYGYTF. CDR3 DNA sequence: TGTGCCAGCAGTTCGGCCGGGACAGGAGACTCTAACTATGGCTACACCTTC.

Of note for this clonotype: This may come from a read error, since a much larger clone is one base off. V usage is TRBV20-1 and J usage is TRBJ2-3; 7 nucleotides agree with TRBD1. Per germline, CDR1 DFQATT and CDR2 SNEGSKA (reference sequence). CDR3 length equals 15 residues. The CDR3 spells CSARARQGTGDTRYF. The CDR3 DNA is TGCAGTGCCAGAGCCAGACAGGGTACAGGAGATACGCGGTATTTT.

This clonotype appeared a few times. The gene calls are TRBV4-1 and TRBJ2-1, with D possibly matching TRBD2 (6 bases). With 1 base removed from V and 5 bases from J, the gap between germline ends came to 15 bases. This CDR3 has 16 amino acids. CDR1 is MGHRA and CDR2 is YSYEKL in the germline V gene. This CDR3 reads CASSQVIGLTNNEQFF. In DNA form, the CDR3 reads TGCGCCAGCAGCCAAGTAATAGGACTAACAAACAATGAGCAGTTCTTC.

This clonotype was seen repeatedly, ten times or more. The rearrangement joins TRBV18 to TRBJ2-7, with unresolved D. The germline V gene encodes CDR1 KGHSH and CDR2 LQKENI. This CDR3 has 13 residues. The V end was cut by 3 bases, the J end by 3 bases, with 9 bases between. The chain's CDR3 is CASSPSMNYEQYF. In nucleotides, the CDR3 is TGTGCCAGCTCACCTTCTATGAACTACGAGCAGTACTTC.

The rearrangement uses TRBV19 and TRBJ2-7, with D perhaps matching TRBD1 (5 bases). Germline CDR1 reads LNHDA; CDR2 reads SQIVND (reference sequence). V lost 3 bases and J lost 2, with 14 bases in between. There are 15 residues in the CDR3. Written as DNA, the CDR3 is TGTGCCAGTAGTATGGGGCCATCTACTCCCTACGAGCAGTACTTC. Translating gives CASSMGPSTPYEQYF. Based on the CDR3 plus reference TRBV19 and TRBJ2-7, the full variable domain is DGGITQSPKYLFRKEGQNVTLSCEQNLNHDAMYWYRQDPGQGLRLIYYSQIVNDFQKGDIAEGYSVSREKKESFPLTVTSAQKNPTAFYLCASSMGPSTPYEQYFGPGTRLTVT.

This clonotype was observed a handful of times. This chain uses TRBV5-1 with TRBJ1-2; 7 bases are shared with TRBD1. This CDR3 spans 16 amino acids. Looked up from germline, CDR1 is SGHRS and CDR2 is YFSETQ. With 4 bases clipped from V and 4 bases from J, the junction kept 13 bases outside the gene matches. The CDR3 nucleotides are TGCGCCAGCAGCCCCGACCACAGGGGACCCAGCTATGGCTACACCTTC. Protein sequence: CASSPDHRGPSYGYTF.

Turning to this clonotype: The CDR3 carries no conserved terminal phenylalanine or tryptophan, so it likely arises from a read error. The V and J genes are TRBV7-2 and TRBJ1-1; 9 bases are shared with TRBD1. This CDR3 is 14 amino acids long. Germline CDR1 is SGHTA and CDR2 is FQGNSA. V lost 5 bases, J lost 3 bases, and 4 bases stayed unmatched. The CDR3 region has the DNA TGTGCCAGCAGCCTAGGGACAGGGTACACTGAAGCTTTCTCT. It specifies CASSLGTGYTEAFS.

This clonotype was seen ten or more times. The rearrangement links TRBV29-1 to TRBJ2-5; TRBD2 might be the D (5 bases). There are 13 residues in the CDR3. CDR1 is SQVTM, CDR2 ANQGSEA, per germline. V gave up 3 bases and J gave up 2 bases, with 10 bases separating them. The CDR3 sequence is CSVEVGRQETQYF. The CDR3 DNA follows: TGCAGCGTTGAGGTTGGGAGACAAGAGACCCAGTACTTC.

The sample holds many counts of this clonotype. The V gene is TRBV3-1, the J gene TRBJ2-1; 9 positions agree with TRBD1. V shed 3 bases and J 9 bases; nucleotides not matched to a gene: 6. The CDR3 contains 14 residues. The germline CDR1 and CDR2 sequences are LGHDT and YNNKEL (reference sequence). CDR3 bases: TGTGCCAGCAGCCAGGGGACAGGGACGGGTGAGCAGTTCTTC. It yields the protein CASSQGTGTGEQFF.

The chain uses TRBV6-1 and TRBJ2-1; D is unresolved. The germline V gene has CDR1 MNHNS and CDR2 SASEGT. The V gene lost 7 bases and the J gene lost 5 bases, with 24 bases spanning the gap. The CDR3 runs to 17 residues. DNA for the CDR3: TGTGCCAGCACCCTCCTCGGTTTGAGGAGTAAGGACAATGAGCAGTTCTTC. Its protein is CASTLLGLRSKDNEQFF.

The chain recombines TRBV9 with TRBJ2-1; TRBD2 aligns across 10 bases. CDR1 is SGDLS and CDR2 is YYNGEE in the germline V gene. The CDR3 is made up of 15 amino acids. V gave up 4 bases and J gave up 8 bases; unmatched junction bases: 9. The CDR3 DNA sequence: TGTGCCAGCAGCCAGGGGACTAGCGATTTCCATGAGCAGTTCTTC. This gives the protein CASSQGTSDFHEQFF.

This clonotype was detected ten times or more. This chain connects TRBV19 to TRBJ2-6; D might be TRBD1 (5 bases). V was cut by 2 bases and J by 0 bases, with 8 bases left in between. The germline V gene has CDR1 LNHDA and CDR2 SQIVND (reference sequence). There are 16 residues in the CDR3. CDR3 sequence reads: CASSIMQGSGANVLTF. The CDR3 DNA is TGTGCCAGTAGTATAATGCAGGGCTCTGGGGCCAACGTCCTGACTTTC.

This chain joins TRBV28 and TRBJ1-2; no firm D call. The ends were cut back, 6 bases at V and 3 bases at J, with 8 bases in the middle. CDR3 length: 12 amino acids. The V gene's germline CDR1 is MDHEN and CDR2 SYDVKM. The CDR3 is CASSGGYYGYTF. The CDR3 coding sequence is TGTGCCAGCAGCGGAGGTTACTATGGCTACACCTTC.

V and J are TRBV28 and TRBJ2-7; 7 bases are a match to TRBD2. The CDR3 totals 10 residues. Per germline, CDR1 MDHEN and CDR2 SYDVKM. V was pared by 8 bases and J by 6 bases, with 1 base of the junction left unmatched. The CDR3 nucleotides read TGTGCCAGCGGGAGGGGCGAGCAGTACTTC. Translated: CASGRGEQYF.